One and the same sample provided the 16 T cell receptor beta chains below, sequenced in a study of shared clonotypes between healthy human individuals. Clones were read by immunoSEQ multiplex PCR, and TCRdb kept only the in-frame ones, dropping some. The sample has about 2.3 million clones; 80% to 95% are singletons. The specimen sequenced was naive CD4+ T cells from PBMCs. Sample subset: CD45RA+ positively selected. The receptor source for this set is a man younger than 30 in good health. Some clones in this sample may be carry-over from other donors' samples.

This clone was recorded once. CDR3 nucleotides: TGTGCCAGCAGCTTGGTAGGGGGTGGCCACGAGCAGTACTTC. This encodes CASSLVGGGHEQYF. The rearrangement joins TRBV5-6 to TRBJ2-7; TRBD1 is a possible D gene (6 bases). The length of the CDR3 is 14 residues. The germline V gene has CDR1 SGHDT and CDR2 YYEEEE. V dropped 0 bases and J dropped 5 bases, with 12 bases sitting between them.

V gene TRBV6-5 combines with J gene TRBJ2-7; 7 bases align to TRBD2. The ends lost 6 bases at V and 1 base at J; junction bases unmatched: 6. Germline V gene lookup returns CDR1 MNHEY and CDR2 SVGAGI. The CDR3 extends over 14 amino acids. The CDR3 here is CASRLGRESYEQYF. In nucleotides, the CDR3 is TGTGCCAGCAGGCTAGGGAGGGAATCCTACGAGCAGTACTTC.

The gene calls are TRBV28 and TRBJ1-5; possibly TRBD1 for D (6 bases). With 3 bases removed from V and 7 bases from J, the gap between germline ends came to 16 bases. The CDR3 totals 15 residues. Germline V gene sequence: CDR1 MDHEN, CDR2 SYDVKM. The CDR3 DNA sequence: TGTGCCAGCAGTTTCAATTCAGGGGCACGGCAGCCCCAGCATTTT. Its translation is CASSFNSGARQPQHF. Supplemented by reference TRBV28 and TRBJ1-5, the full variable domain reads DVKVTQSSRYLVKRTGEKVFLECVQDMDHENMFWYRQDPGLGLRLIYFSYDVKMKEKGDIPEGYSVSREKKERFSLILESASTNQTSMYLCASSFNSGARQPQHFGDGTRLSIL.

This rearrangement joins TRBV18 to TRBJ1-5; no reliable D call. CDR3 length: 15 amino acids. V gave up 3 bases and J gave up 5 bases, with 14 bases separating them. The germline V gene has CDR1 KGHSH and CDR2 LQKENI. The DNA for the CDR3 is TGTGCCAGCTCACCTCGGGTTATAGCAGATCAGCCCCAGCATTTT. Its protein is CASSPRVIADQPQHF.

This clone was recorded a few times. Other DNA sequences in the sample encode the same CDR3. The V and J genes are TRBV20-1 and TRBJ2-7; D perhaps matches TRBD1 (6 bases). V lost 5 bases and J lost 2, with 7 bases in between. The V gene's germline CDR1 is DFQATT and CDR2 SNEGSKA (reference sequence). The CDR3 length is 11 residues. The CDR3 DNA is TGCAGTGCTGGGACAACCTACGAGCAGTACTTC. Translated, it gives CSAGTTYEQYF.

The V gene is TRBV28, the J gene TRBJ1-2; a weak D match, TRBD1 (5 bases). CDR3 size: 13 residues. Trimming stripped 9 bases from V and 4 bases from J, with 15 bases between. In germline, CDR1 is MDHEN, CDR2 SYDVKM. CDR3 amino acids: CASSGRVGYGYTF. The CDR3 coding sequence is TGTGCCAGTTCGGGCAGGGTGGGCTATGGCTACACCTTC.

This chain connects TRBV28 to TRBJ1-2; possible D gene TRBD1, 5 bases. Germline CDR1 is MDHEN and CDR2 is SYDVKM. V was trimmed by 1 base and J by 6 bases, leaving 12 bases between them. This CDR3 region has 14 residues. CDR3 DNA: TGTGCCAGCAGTTTATCCCCCCGGGGGAATGGCTACACCTTC. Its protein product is CASSLSPRGNGYTF.

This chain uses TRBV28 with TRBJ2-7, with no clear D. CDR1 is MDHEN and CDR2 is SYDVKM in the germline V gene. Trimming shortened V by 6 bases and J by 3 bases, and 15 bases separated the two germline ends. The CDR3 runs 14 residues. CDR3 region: CASSRSQSYYEQYF. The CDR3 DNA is TGTGCCAGCAGCAGGTCCCAAAGTTACTACGAGCAGTACTTC. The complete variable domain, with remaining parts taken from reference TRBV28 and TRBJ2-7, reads DVKVTQSSRYLVKRTGEKVFLECVQDMDHENMFWYRQDPGLGLRLIYFSYDVKMKEKGDIPEGYSVSREKKERFSLILESASTNQTSMYLCASSRSQSYYEQYFGPGTRLTVT.

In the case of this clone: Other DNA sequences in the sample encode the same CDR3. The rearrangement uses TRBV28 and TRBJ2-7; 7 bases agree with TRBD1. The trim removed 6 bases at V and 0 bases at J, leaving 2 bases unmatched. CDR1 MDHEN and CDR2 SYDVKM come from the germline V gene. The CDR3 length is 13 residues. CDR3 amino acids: CASRGGPSYEQYF. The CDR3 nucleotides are TGTGCCAGCAGAGGGGGCCCCTCCTACGAGCAGTACTTC.

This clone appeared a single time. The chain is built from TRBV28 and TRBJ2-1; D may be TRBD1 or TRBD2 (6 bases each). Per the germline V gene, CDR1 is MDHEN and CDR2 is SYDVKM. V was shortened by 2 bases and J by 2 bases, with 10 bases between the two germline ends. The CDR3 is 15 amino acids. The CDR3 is CASSLGGGTYNEQFF. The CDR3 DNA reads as TGTGCCAGCAGTTTAGGAGGGGGGACCTACAATGAGCAGTTCTTC.

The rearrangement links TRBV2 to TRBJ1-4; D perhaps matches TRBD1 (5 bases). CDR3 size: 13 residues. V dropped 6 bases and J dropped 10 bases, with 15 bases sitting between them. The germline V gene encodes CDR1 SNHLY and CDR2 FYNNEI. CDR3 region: CASRGTETAKLFF. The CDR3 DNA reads TGTGCCAGCAGGGGGACGGAAACTGCAAAACTGTTTTTT.

As DNA, the CDR3 is TGTGCCAGCAGCAGCCACAGGGCCGGGGAGCTGTTTTTT. This codes for CASSSHRAGELFF. The V gene is TRBV21-1, the J gene TRBJ2-2; the table gives TRBD1 as D, unverified against the DNA. TRBV21-1 is assigned pseudogene status. This CDR3 spans 13 amino acids.

The CDR3 loop reads CASSPDRGRVEKLFF. The CDR3 region has the DNA TGTGCCAGCAGCCCAGACAGGGGGCGCGTAGAAAAACTGTTTTTT. The chain combines TRBV7-9 with TRBJ1-4; 10 bases are shared with TRBD1. Germline V gene data show CDR1 as SEHNR and CDR2 as FQNEAQ (reference sequence). The CDR3 sequence is 15 residues long. The trim removed 5 bases at V and 8 bases at J, leaving 8 bases unmatched.

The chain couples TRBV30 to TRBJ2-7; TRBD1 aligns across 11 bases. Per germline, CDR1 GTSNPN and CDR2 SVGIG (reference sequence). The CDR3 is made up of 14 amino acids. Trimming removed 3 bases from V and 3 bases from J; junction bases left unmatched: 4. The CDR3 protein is CAWSIGTGGYEQYF. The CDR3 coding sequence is TGTGCCTGGAGCATAGGGACAGGGGGCTACGAGCAGTACTTC. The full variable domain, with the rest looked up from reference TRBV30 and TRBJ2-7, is SQTIHQWPATLVQPVGSPLSLECTVEGTSNPNLYWYRQAAGRGLQLLFYSVGIGQISSEVPQNLSASRPQDRQFILSSKKLLLSDSGFYLCAWSIGTGGYEQYFGPGTRLTVT.

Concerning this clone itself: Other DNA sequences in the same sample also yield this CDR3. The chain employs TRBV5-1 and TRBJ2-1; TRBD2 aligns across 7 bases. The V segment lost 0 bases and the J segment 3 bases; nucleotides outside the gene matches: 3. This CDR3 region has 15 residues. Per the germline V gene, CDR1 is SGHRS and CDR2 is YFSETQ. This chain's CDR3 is CASSLASGGYNEQFF. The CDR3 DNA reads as TGCGCCAGCAGCTTGGCCTCGGGGGGCTACAATGAGCAGTTCTTC.

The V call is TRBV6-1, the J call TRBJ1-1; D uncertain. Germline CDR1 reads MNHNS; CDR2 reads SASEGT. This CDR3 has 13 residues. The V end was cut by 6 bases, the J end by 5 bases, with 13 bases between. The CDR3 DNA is TGTGCCAGCAGCCTAGAAGGAGGGACTGAAGCTTTCTTT. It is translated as CASSLEGGTEAFF.